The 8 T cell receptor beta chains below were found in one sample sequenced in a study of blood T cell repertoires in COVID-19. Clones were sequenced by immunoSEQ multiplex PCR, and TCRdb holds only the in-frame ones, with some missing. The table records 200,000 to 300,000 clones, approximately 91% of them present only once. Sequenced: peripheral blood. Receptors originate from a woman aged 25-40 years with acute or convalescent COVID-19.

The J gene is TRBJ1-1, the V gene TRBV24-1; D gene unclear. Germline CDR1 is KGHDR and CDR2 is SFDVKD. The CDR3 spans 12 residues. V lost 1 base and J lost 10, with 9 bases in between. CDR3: CATSDLWGGAFF. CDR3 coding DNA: TGTGCCACCAGTGATTTATGGGGAGGAGCTTTCTTT.

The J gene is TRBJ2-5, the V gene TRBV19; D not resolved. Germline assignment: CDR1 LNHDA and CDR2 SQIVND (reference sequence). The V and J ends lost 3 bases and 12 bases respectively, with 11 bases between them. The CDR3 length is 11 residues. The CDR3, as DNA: TGTGCCAGTAGTATGGGTAACAGAAAGTACTTC. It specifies CASSMGNRKYF.

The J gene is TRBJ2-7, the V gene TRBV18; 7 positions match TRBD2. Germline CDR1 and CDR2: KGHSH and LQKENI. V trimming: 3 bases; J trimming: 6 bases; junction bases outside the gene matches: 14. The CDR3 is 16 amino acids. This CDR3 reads CASSPQTWEGPTEQYF. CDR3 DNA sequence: TGTGCCAGCTCACCGCAAACGTGGGAGGGCCCAACCGAGCAGTACTTC.

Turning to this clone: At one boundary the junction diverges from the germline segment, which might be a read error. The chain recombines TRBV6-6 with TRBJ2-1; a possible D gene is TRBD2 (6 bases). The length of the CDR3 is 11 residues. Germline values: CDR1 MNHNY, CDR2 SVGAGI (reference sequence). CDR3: CASKGTPERFF. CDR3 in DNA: TGTGCCAGCAAAGGGACTCCCGAGCGGTTCTTC.

The CDR3 nucleotides read TGTGCCAGTAGTAGCGCGGGACAGCTCTCGGGGGTGAACACTGAAGCTTTCTTT. Protein product: CASSSAGQLSGVNTEAFF. V gene TRBV19 combines with J gene TRBJ1-1, with TRBD1 matching over 7 bases. V shed 4 bases and J 0 bases; nucleotides not matched to a gene: 14. There are 18 residues in the CDR3. Germline values: CDR1 LNHDA, CDR2 SQIVND (reference sequence).

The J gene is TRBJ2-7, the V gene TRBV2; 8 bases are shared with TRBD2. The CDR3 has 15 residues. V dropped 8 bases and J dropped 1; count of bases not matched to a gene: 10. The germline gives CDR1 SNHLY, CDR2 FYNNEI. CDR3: CASLPREGLSYEQYF. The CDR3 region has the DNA TGTGCCAGCTTGCCCCGGGAGGGACTTTCCTACGAGCAGTACTTC.

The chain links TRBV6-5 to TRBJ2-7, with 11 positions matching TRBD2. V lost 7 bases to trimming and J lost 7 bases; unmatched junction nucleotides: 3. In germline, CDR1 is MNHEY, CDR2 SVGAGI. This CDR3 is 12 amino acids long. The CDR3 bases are TGTGCCAGCACTTTAGCGGGAGGGGAGCAGTACTTC. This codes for CASTLAGGEQYF.

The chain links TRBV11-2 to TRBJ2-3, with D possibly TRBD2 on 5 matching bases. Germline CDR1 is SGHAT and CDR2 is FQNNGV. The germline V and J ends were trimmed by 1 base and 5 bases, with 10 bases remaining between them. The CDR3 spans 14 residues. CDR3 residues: CASSLAPRGDTQYF. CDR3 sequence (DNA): TGTGCCAGCAGCTTAGCCCCCCGGGGAGATACGCAGTATTTT.